Each of the 21 T cell receptor beta chains below was sequenced from the same sample in a study of T-cell reconstitution after alpha-beta-depleted transplantation in children. Molecular barcoding with unique molecular identifiers was used for the TCRbeta library. One entry per CDR3 protein, called by TCRdb with MiXCR from the PCR reads. The sample lists about 690,000 distinct CDR3 sequences; approximately 16% were seen once. The specimen comprised PBMCs from the stem cell graft donor, sampled from the stem cell graft. The receptors originated from a human donor who donated a stem cell graft to a child with acute myeloid leukemia.

This clonotype was counted at least ten times. The chain uses TRBV20-1 and TRBJ2-2; the D call may be TRBD1 or TRBD2 (5 bases each). Per germline, CDR1 DFQATT and CDR2 SNEGSKA (reference sequence). Deletions cut 6 bases from V and 2 bases from J, with 10 bases between. The CDR3 loop spans 13 amino acids. CDR3 sequence reads: CSAAGTNTGELFF. The CDR3 bases are TGCAGTGCGGCCGGGACCAACACCGGGGAGCTGTTTTTT.

This clonotype was counted only a few times. The chain links TRBV4-2 to TRBJ2-7, with a possible D match to TRBD2 (6 bases). The length of the CDR3 is 17 residues. V lost 0 bases to trimming and J lost 3 bases, with 18 bases between them. Germline V lookup: CDR1 LGHNA, CDR2 YNFKEQ. The CDR3 DNA reads as TGTGCCAGCAGCCAAGAAGCGTCGGTCTTGGGGGGCTACGAGCAGTACGTC. Protein: CASSQEASVLGGYEQYV.

This clonotype was detected many times. V is TRBV20-1 and J is TRBJ2-3; perhaps D is TRBD1 or TRBD2 (5 bases each). This CDR3 has 17 amino acids. Germline V gene data show CDR1 as DFQATT and CDR2 as SNEGSKA (reference sequence). Between the trimmed V and J ends, which lost 3 bases and 3 bases, there was a span of 22 bases. The CDR3 sequence is CSARAPLGDWGTDTQYF. The CDR3 DNA follows: TGCAGTGCTAGGGCCCCTTTGGGGGATTGGGGAACAGATACGCAGTATTTT.

CDR3 sequence: CSARYWRETGYTF. In nucleotides, the CDR3 is TGCAGTGCTAGATATTGGAGGGAAACTGGCTACACCTTC. The chain is built from TRBV20-1 and TRBJ1-2; no reliable D call. The CDR3 has 13 residues. CDR1 and CDR2 (germline): DFQATT, SNEGSKA (reference sequence). Between the trimmed V and J ends, which lost 2 bases and 7 bases, there was a span of 14 bases.

The rearrangement joins TRBV20-1 to TRBJ1-2, with D uncertain. Germline V CDR1 and CDR2: DFQATT, SNEGSKA (reference sequence). CDR3 size: 11 residues. V shed 8 bases and J shed 9 bases, with 16 bases lying between them. CDR3 sequence: CSTHSGYSYTF. In nucleotides, the CDR3 is TGCAGTACCCACAGTGGGTATAGCTACACCTTC.

This clonotype was detected many times. The rearrangement joins TRBV20-1 to TRBJ2-7, with D perhaps matching TRBD2 (5 bases). The germline CDR1 and CDR2 sequences are DFQATT and SNEGSKA (reference sequence). The CDR3 is 13 residues long. V shed 5 bases and J shed 3 bases, with 14 bases lying between them. The CDR3 coding sequence is TGCAGTGCTTCAGCGGCGGTGAACTACGAGCAGTACGTC. Amino acids: CSASAAVNYEQYV.

This clonotype has only a few counts. This chain joins TRBV4-3 and TRBJ1-2, with unresolved D. CDR3 length: 14 amino acids. Trimming cost V 1 base and J 4 bases, with 10 bases left between them. Germline CDR1 and CDR2: LGHNA and YSLEER. CDR3 residues: CASSQAAASYGYTF. CDR3 DNA: TGCGCCAGCAGCCAAGCGGCAGCAAGCTATGGCTACACCTTC.

In its sample, this clonotype was seen many times. V and J are TRBV10-2 and TRBJ2-3; 7 bases fit TRBD2. Germline CDR1 reads WSHSY; CDR2 reads SAAADI. This CDR3 has 16 amino acids. V shed 4 bases, J shed 2 bases, and the junction held 9 bases outside the gene matches. CDR3 sequence (DNA): TGCGCCAGCAGTGTGGGGGGGTCATACCTCACAGATACGCAGTATTTT. Translated: CASSVGGSYLTDTQYF.

This clonotype has ten or more counts. The chain links TRBV7-2 to TRBJ2-1, with 11 bases aligning to TRBD2. Trimming cost V 1 base and J 15 bases; bases outside gene matches: 5. CDR3 length: 13 amino acids. Germline V gene sequence: CDR1 SGHTA, CDR2 FQGNSA. The CDR3, as DNA: TGTGCCAGCAGCTTAGATGTAGCGGGGGGGCGGTTCTTC. The encoded protein is CASSLDVAGGRFF.

This clonotype has more than one count but fewer than ten. The V call is TRBV19, the J call TRBJ1-1; D is perhaps TRBD1 (5 bases). Looked up from germline, CDR1 is LNHDA and CDR2 is SQIVND (reference sequence). The CDR3 loop spans 12 amino acids. Trimming removed 3 bases from V and 10 bases from J, with 12 bases in between. CDR3 in amino acids: CASSILGGPAFF. The CDR3, as DNA: TGTGCCAGTAGTATTCTCGGGGGACCAGCTTTCTTT.

V and J are TRBV2 and TRBJ2-1; tentative D call: TRBD2 (6 bases). Trimming removed 6 bases from V and 10 bases from J, with 16 bases in between. This CDR3 has 13 residues. Germline V gene lookup returns CDR1 SNHLY and CDR2 FYNNEI. CDR3 DNA sequence: TGTGCCAGCAGACTAACGTGGAGGGCGGAGCAGTTCTTC. Translation gives CASRLTWRAEQFF.

This clonotype was picked up a small number of times. The genes are TRBV12-3 or TRBV12-4 and TRBJ2-3; D is perhaps TRBD2 (6 bases). V lost 6 bases and J lost 4, with 17 bases in between. CDR3 length: 15 residues. In DNA form, the CDR3 reads TGTGCCAGCAGCCCCTGGGCAGCGGGCCCAGATACGCAGTATTTT. The encoded protein is CASSPWAAGPDTQYF.

V and J are TRBV6-8 and TRBJ2-1, with D maybe TRBD1 (7 bases). V lost 3 bases and J 9 bases, leaving 18 bases between the germline ends. The germline CDR1 and CDR2 sequences are MNHGY and SAAAGT. This CDR3 contains 15 residues. The CDR3 is CASSYSTRRGLEQFF. Written as DNA, the CDR3 is TGTGCCAGCAGTTATTCTACCCGGAGGGGGCTTGAGCAGTTCTTC.

The chain joins TRBV20-1 to TRBJ1-2, with 7 bases that match TRBD1. The CDR3 is 12 residues long. V lost 1 base to trimming and J lost 8 bases; unmatched junction nucleotides: 4. Germline V gives CDR1 DFQATT, CDR2 SNEGSKA (reference sequence). CDR3 sequence: CSARGQGQGYTF. CDR3 DNA: TGCAGTGCTAGAGGACAGGGTCAGGGCTACACCTTC.

The V and J genes are TRBV7-8 and TRBJ1-5, with TRBD1 as a possible D gene (6 bases). Trimming left V 1 base short and J 3 bases short, with 13 bases between. Germline CDR1 is SGHVS and CDR2 is FQNEAQ. The CDR3 runs to 16 residues. DNA for the CDR3: TGTGCCAGCAGCTTAGAATCCGACAGGCCCAATCAGCCCCAGCATTTT. Protein: CASSLESDRPNQPQHF.

The chain uses TRBV7-9 and TRBJ2-1; either TRBD1 or TRBD2 may supply D (5 bases each). CDR1 and CDR2 (germline): SEHNR, FQNEAQ (reference sequence). The CDR3 is made up of 15 amino acids. The germline V and J ends were trimmed by 7 bases and 6 bases, with 19 bases remaining between them. The CDR3, as DNA: TGTGCCAGCACCTCGGGGCCCAACGTTATCAATGAGCAGTTCTTC. This codes for CASTSGPNVINEQFF.

This clonotype was counted a few times. The chain is built from TRBV24-1 and TRBJ2-5, with D perhaps matching TRBD1 (7 bases). V gave up 4 bases and J gave up 3 bases, with 14 bases separating them. The CDR3 has 15 residues. The germline V gene encodes CDR1 KGHDR and CDR2 SFDVKD. DNA of the CDR3: TGTGCCACCAGTGAGGAGGGACAGCCCAAAGAGACCCAGTACTTC. Translated: CATSEEGQPKETQYF.

This clonotype was observed many times. This chain uses TRBV18 with TRBJ1-5, with TRBD1 matching 8 bases. V lost 0 bases to trimming and J lost 2 bases; unmatched junction nucleotides: 12. The CDR3 covers 19 residues. Germline-derived CDR1 and CDR2 are KGHSH and LQKENI. For the CDR3, the DNA is TGTGCCAGCTCACCACCCGGACAGGGATCCCTCAGGGGCAATCAGCCCCAGCATTTT. Translation gives CASSPPGQGSLRGNQPQHF. The full variable domain, in which reference TRBV18 and TRBJ1-5 provide the parts outside the CDR3, is NAGVMQNPRHLVRRRGQEARLRCSPMKGHSHVYWYRQLPEEGLKFMVYLQKENIIDESGMPKERFSAEFPKEGPSILRIQQVVRGDSAAYFCASSPPGQGSLRGNQPQHFGDGTRLSIL.

The chain joins TRBV11-2 to TRBJ2-7; 7 nucleotides match TRBD1. V lost 6 bases, J lost 0 bases, and 5 bases stayed unmatched. Germline V gene lookup returns CDR1 SGHAT and CDR2 FQNNGV. The CDR3 consists of 14 residues. The DNA of the CDR3 is TGTGCCAGCAGTGGGACAGCCAGCTCCTACGAGCAGTACTTC. This codes for CASSGTASSYEQYF.

V gene TRBV7-9 combines with J gene TRBJ1-2; D is unclear. The length of the CDR3 is 13 residues. V lost 5 bases to trimming and J lost 8 bases, with 15 bases between them. Germline CDR1 reads SEHNR; CDR2 reads FQNEAQ (reference sequence). The CDR3: CASSLREVWGYTF. The DNA of the CDR3 is TGTGCCAGCAGCCTCCGGGAGGTGTGGGGCTACACCTTC.

This clonotype occurred many times. The genes are TRBV12-3 or TRBV12-4 and TRBJ2-7; D gene ambiguous. CDR3 length: 13 amino acids. The ends were cut back, 5 bases at V and 4 bases at J, with 12 bases in the middle. CDR3 loop: CASSPDLMYEQYF. In DNA, the CDR3 is TGTGCCAGCAGTCCGGATCTTATGTACGAGCAGTACTTC.